This T cell receptor beta chain appears in the sequencing data of a study of T cells in Graves' hyperthyroidism and ophthalmopathy. Amplification targeted TCR beta CDR3 regions from RNA transcripts. The TCR CDR3 was amplified in a first-round RT-PCR using the HTBI primer set. A single record per CDR3 protein comes from TCRdb applying MiXCR to the multiplex PCR reads. The table has about 500,000 distinct CDR3 sequences, around 16% seen once. Germline-derived CDR1 and CDR2 are LGHDT and YNNKEL (reference sequence). This CDR3 is 14 amino acids long. V dropped 4 bases and J dropped 10; count of bases not matched to a gene: 4.

The chain uses TRBV3-1 and TRBJ2-1; TRBD2 matches 13 bases. The sequence was obtained from a woman younger than 45 with Graves' ophthalmopathy. Material for sequencing was blood. The CDR3 is CASSLGLAGEEQFF. CDR3 in DNA: TGTGCCAGCAGCCTCGGACTAGCGGGAGAGGAGCAGTTCTTC.